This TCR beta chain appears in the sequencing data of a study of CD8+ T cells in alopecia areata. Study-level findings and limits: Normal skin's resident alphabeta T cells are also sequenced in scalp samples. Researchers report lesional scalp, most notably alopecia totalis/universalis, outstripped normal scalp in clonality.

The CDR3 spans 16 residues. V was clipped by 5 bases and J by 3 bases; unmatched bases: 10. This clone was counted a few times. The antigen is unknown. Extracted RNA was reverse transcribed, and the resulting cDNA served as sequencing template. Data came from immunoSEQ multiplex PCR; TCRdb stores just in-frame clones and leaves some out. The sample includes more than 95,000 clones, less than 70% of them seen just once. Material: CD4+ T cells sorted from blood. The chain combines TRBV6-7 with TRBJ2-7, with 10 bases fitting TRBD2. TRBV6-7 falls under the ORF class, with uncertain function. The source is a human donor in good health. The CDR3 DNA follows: TGTGCCAGCAGTAACCGGACTAGCGGATACTACTACGAGCAGTACTTC. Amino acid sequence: CASSNRTSGYYYEQYF.